This entry is about one T cell receptor beta chain. Antigen unknown. Donors showed nominal health when sampled, although they likely had unrecorded immune exposures. PCR was performed using 60 Vbeta and 13 Jbeta primers. Generated by immunoSEQ multiplex PCR, the TCRdb table keeps only in-frame clones and is missing some. The sample includes 85,000 to 100,000 clones, around 83% of them seen just once. The entry originates in a study of cytomegalovirus exposure and HLA in healthy donors. General observations from the study: In vitro testing confirmed a few CMV-associated chains as specific for CMV antigens. Productive rates of about 90% or about 30% were seen for most TCR beta V segments in an earlier analysis. Investigators reported fewer than 200 TCR beta chains as tied to cytomegalovirus.

The receptor's source is a female donor in good health and CMV-seropositive. Input material: PBMCs.

The CDR3 DNA is TGTGCCAGCTCACCAACCGCGCCGGGACACCCGTACCAAGAGACCCAGTACTTC. Translated: CASSPTAPGHPYQETQYF. The chain couples TRBV18 to TRBJ2-5; tentative D call: TRBD1 (6 bases). This CDR3 region has 18 residues. Per the germline V gene, CDR1 is KGHSH and CDR2 is LQKENI. Trimming pared 2 bases from V and 0 bases from J, leaving 19 bases between.